The clone carrying this TCR beta chain was observed a handful of times. The antigen remains undetermined. Patients were excluded for autoimmune disease history or systemic immunosuppression. The data stem from a study of OX40 agonist ivuxolimab in advanced cancers. Generated by immunoSEQ multiplex PCR, the TCRdb table keeps only in-frame clones and is missing some. The profile shows 52,000 or so clones, over 80% of them singletons. Study-level findings and limits: Those patients achieving a partial response at 0.1-3.0 mg/kg showed among the lowest clonal expansion. Expanded clones were, on average, more numerous in CD8+ T cells than in CD4+. Blood T cells, both CD4+ and CD8+, expanded clonally by week 6 at 0.1 to 3.0 mg/kg.

This clonotype was obtained from an adult with an advanced solid tumor such as melanoma, head and neck, liver or kidney cancer. Material: CD4+ or CD8+ T cells sorted from blood, obtained in a trial of the OX40 agonist ivuxolimab.

CDR3 in DNA: TGTGCCAGCAGGACAGCTACGAGCTTGTACTTC. Protein sequence: CASRTATSLYF. The chain combines TRBV28 with TRBJ2-7; D is possibly TRBD1 (5 bases). Trimming took 6 bases from V and 12 from J, leaving 15 bases between them. Germline V gene sequence: CDR1 MDHEN, CDR2 SYDVKM. The CDR3 has 11 amino acids.